The rows below give T cell receptor beta chains drawn from one sample of a study of T-cell reconstitution after alpha-beta-depleted transplantation in children. TCRdb re-called the PCR reads with MiXCR, one entry per CDR3 protein. Found here are around 530,000 distinct CDR3 sequences, approximately 32% of them singletons; the top ten hold about 2.3%. Here the sequenced sample was PBMCs from the stem cell graft donor, taken from the stem cell graft. The receptor source for this set is a human donor who donated a stem cell graft to a child with aplastic anemia. CDR3s include the opening cysteine and the closing phenylalanine or tryptophan. Fields, in order: J gene, clone size, V gene, D gene, CDR3 protein, CDR3 DNA. A D gene is named only where the DNA matches it firmly. For some rows the clone size is stated as once, few or many, or as a class when expanded; others skip it.

>TRBJ2-7|few|TRBV6-1|TRBD1
CASSRTGDNHEQYF
TGTGCCAGCAGCCGGACAGGGGATAACCACGAGCAGTACTTC
>TRBJ2-1|many|TRBV20-1|TRBD2
CSAREGGRVKYNEQFF
TGCAGTGCTAGGGAAGGCGGGAGGGTAAAGTACAATGAGCAGTTCTTC
>TRBJ1-5|.|TRBV20-1|TRBD1
CSAGGRGRGGNQPQHF
TGCAGTGCTGGGGGGAGGGGGCGAGGGGGCAATCAGCCCCAGCATTTT
>TRBJ2-3|few|TRBV29-1|.
CSVVPSSTDTQYF
TGCAGCGTTGTTCCATCTAGCACAGATACGCAGTATTTT
>TRBJ2-5|few|TRBV6-2/TRBV6-3|.
CASSYISSLETQYF
TGTGCCAGCAGTTATATTTCTAGTCTAGAGACCCAGTACTTC
>TRBJ1-4|.|TRBV5-5|.
CASSRTPGTDREKLFF
TGTGCCAGCAGCAGAACGCCCGGGACGGACAGAGAAAAACTGTTTTTT
>TRBJ2-1|few|TRBV4-2|.
CASSQDLRYNEQFF
TGTGCCAGCAGCCAAGATCTTCGCTACAATGAGCAGTTCTTC
>TRBJ1-1|once|TRBV7-3|.
CASSNRAGRNTEAFF
TGTGCCAGCAGCAACCGGGCAGGGAGGAACACTGAAGCTTTCTTT
>TRBJ1-3|.|TRBV7-8|.
CASSSEGLSSGNTIYF
TGTGCCAGCAGCTCAGAGGGCTTAAGCTCTGGAAACACCATATATTTT
>TRBJ2-7|few|TRBV6-5|.
CASRREGEQYF
TGTGCCAGCAGAAGAGAAGGAGAGCAGTACTTC
>TRBJ1-2|.|TRBV5-1|TRBD1
CASSFRDRDYSGYTF
TGCGCCAGCAGCTTTCGGGACAGGGATTATTCCGGCTACACCTTC
>TRBJ1-1|.|TRBV10-3|.
CAISESARLGVGASNTEAFF
TGTGCCATCAGTGAGTCGGCCAGGTTGGGGGTCGGAGCATCGAACACTGAAGCTTTCTTT
>TRBJ1-2|few|TRBV3-1|.
CASSLYGYPTF
TGTGCCAGCAGCCTGTATGGTTACCCCACCTTC
>TRBJ2-5|.|TRBV18|TRBD2
CASSPPSGRKETQYF
TGTGCCAGCTCACCACCGAGCGGGAGAAAAGAGACCCAGTACTTC
>TRBJ1-5|few|TRBV3-1|.
CASSRGRGSNQPQHF
TGTGCCAGCAGTCGAGGGAGGGGTAGCAATCAGCCCCAGCATTTT
>TRBJ1-1|.|TRBV30|.
CAWNLRLNTEAFF
TGTGCCTGGAACCTCAGGTTGAACACTGAAGCTTTCTTT
>TRBJ2-6|.|TRBV18|.
CASSNDSYSGANVLTF
TGTGCCAGCTCGAATGACAGCTACTCTGGGGCCAACGTCCTGACTTTC